This T cell receptor (beta chain) appears in the sequencing data of a study of blood T cells in healthy people across ages. Overall study context: Template switching retrieved approximately one barcoded beta molecule for each two T cells.

RNA extraction gave at least 5.5 micrograms of total RNA per sample. This clonotype was detected a few times. For the second PCR, which ran for 7 to 11 cycles, a sample-barcoded 5' primer and a J-beta primer mix were used. TCRdb recomputed calls from the 5' RACE reads with MiXCR, one row per CDR3 protein. The sample gives nearly 800,000 distinct CDR3 sequences, roughly 25% of which show up once; under 4% is in the top ten. The CDR3 totals 12 residues. V was trimmed by 2 bases and J by 8 bases, leaving 7 bases between them. Germline CDR1 is MNHEY and CDR2 is SVGAGI. The data also belong to a second study, concerning T cells of mothers and their children. That source reports: Normalized overlap was always slightly, never significantly, higher in related than unrelated mother-child pairs.

The TCR originated in a boy aged 5-17 years in good health. V gene TRBV6-5 combines with J gene TRBJ1-3, with D perhaps TRBD1 (5 bases). The sequencing input was blood. CDR3 DNA: TGTGCCAGCAGTTACAGGGGTGACACCATATATTTT. Translated: CASSYRGDTIYF.